This T cell receptor beta chain was identified during a study of cytomegalovirus exposure and HLA in healthy donors. Study background: An earlier analysis found roughly 110 million unique TCR beta sequences from approximately 170 million T cells. Overall study results and limits: Roughly uniform sequencing depth across donors was assumed, possibly incorrectly. One variant, a missense change in DCLRE1C, was linked in a later analysis to TCR beta V- and J-gene trimming. The study flagged approximately 180 TCR beta chains as cytomegalovirus-associated.

PCR involved 60 Vbeta and 13 Jbeta primers. TCRdb's table, derived via immunoSEQ multiplex PCR, lists solely in-frame clones and lacks some. This sample has about 120,000 clones, with about four fifths found just once. The V gene's germline CDR1 is SGHTA and CDR2 FQGNSA. The CDR3 runs to 13 residues. V lost 6 bases, J lost 2 bases, and 11 bases lay in between. On this clone: What it binds is unknown.

The receptor was isolated from a woman in her twenties or thirties in good health and CMV-seronegative. The sequencing input was PBMCs. The rearrangement links TRBV7-2 to TRBJ2-7; TRBD1 is a possible D gene (6 bases). CDR3 in DNA: TGTGCCAGCAGGTCAGGGGACACCTACGAGCAGTACTTC. Amino acids: CASRSGDTYEQYF.